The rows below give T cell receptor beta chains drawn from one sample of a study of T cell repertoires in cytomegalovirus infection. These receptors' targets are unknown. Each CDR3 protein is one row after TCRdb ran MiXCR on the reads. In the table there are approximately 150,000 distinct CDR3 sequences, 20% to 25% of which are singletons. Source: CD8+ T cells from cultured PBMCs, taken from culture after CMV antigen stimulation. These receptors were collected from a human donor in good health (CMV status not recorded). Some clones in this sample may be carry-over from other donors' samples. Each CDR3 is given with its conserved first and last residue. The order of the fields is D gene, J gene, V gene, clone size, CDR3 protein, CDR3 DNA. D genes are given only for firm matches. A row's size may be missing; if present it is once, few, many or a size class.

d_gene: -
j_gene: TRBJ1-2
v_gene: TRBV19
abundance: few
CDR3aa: CASGGLYGYTF
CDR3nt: TGTGCCAGCGGCGGCCTCTATGGCTACACCTTC

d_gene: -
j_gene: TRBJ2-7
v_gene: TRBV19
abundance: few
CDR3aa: CASSMGRGANYYEQYF
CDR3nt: TGTGCCAGTAGTATGGGTCGGGGGGCCAACTACTACGAGCAGTACTTC

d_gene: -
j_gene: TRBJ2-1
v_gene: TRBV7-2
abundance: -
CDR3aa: CASSLPSEGNEQFF
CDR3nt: TGTGCCAGCAGCTTACCTAGCGAGGGCAATGAGCAGTTCTTC

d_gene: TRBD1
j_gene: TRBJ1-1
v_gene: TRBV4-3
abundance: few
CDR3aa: CASSQEWTGLNTEAFF
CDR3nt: TGCGCCAGCAGCCAAGAGTGGACAGGCTTGAACACTGAAGCTTTCTTT

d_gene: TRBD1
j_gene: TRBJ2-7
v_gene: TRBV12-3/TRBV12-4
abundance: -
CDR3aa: CASSFVGTGSSYEQYF
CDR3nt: TGTGCCAGCAGTTTCGTCGGGACAGGTAGCTCCTACGAGCAGTACTTC

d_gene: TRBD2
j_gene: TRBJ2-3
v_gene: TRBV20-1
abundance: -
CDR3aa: CSAPFRTSGGPRAQYF
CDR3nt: TGCAGTGCTCCCTTCCGGACTAGCGGGGGCCCTCGGGCGCAGTATTTT

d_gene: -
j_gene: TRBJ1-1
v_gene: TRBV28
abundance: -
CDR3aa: CASSTGRGTEAFF
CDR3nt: TGTGCCAGCAGTACCGGTCGGGGGACTGAAGCTTTCTTT

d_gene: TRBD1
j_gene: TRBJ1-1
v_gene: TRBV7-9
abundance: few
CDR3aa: CSSSLPQGAPTEAFF
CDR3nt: TGTTCCAGCAGCCTCCCACAGGGGGCTCCCACTGAAGCTTTCTTT

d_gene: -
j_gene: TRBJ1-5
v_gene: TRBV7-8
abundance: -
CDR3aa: CASSLGGGNNQPQHF
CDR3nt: TGTGCCAGCAGCTTAGGCGGGGGGAACAATCAGCCCCAGCATTTT

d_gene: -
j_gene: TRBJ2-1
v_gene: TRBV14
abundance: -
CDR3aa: CASSQDASAGKHNEQFF
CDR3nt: TGTGCCAGCAGCCAAGATGCATCGGCAGGGAAACACAATGAGCAGTTCTTC

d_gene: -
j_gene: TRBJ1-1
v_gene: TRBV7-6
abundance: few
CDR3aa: CASSYEGGTEAFF
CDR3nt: TGTGCCAGCAGTTACGAGGGAGGTACTGAAGCTTTCTTT

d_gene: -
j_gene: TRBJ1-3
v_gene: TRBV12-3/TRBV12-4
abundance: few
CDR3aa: CATADALSGNTIYF
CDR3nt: TGTGCCACGGCCGACGCGCTCTCTGGAAACACCATATATTTT

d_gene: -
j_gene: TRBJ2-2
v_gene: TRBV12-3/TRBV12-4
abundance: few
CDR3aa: CASSFTGNGELFF
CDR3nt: TGTGCCAGCAGTTTCACGGGGAACGGGGAGCTGTTTTTT

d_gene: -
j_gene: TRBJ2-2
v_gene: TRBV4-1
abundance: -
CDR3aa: CASKNRERGGTGELFF
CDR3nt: TGCGCCAGCAAAAACAGGGAACGGGGCGGCACCGGGGAGCTGTTTTTT

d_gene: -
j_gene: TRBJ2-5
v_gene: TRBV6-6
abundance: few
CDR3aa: CASSSSGETQYF
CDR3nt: TGTGCCAGCAGTTCATCGGGAGAGACCCAGTACTTC

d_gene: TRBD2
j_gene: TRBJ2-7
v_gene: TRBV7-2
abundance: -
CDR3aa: CACSLLAGGSSYEQYF
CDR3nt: TGTGCCTGCAGCTTATTGGCGGGGGGGAGCTCCTACGAGCAGTACTTC

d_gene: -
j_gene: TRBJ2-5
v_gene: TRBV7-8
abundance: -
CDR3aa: CASRSQGETQYF
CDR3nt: TGTGCCAGCAGGAGCCAGGGAGAGACCCAGTACTTC